This TCR beta chain appears in the sequencing data of a study of blood T cell repertoires in COVID-19. Study-level background: The United States, Italy and Spain were the sources of the acute and convalescent COVID-19 samples.

The CDR3 runs to 18 residues. V shed 6 bases, J shed 0 bases, and the junction held 10 bases outside the gene matches. Germline CDR1 reads ENHRY; CDR2 reads SYGVKD. This clone was counted a single time. Some clones are missing from TCRdb's copy, which holds only in-frame ones; the method was immunoSEQ multiplex PCR. Among around 61,000 clones listed, about 81% were seen once. The TCR originated in a man older than 75 with acute or convalescent COVID-19. The chain combines TRBV10-3 with TRBJ2-7; 14 nucleotides align to TRBD2. The source material was peripheral blood. The CDR3 protein is CAIRPGLAGAARSYEQYF. The CDR3 DNA follows: TGTGCCATCAGACCGGGACTAGCGGGAGCCGCCCGCTCCTACGAGCAGTACTTC.